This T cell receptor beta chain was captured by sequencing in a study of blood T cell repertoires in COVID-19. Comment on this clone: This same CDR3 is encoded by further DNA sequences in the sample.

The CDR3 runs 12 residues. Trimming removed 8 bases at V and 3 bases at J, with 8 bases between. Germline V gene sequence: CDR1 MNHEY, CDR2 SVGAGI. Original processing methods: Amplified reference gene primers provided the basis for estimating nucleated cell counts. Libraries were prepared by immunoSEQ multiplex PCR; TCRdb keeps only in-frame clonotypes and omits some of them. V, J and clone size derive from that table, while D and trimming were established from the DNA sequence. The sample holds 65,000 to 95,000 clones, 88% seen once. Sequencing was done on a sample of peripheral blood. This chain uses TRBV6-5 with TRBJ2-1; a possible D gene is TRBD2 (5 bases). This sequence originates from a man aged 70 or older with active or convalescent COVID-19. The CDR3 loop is CASRDYYNEQFF. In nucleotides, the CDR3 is TGTGCCAGCCGAGACTACTACAATGAGCAGTTCTTC.